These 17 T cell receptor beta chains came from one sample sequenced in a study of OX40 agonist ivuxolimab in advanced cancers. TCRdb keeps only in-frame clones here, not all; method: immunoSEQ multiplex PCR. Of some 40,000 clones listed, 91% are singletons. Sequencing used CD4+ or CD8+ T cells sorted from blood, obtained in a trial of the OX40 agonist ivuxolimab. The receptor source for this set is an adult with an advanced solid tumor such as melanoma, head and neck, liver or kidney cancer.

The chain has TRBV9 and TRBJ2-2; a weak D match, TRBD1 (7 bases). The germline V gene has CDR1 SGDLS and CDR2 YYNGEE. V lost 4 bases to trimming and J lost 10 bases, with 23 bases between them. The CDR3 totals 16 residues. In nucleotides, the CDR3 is TGTGCCAGCAGCCCCTACCTCGGGACAGCGCGGGAGGAGCTGTTTTTT. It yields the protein CASSPYLGTAREELFF.

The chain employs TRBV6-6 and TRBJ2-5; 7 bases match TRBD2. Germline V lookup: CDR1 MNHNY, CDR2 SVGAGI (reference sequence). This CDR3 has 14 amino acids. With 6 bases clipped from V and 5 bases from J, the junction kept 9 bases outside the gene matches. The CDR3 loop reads CASRVAGLQETQYF. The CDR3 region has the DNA TGTGCCAGCAGGGTAGCGGGCCTGCAGGAGACCCAGTACTTC.

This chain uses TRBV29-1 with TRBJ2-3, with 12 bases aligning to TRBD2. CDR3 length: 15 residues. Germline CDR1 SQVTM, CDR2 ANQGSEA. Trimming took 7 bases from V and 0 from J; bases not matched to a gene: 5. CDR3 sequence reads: CSAQGTSGSTDTQYF. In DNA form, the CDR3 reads TGCAGCGCACAAGGGACTAGCGGGAGCACAGATACGCAGTATTTT.

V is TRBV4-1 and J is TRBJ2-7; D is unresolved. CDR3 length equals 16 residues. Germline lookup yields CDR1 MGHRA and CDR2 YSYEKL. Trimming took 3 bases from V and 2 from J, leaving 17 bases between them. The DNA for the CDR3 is TGCGCCAGCAGCCAGGCCCCGGGCGGCATGACCTACGAGCAGTACTTC. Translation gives CASSQAPGGMTYEQYF.

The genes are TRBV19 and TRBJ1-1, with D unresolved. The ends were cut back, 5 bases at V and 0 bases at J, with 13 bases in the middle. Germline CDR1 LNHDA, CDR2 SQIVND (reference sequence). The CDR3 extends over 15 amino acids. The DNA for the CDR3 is TGTGCCAGTAGTCTTGACACCGCATTGAACACTGAAGCTTTCTTT. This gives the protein CASSLDTALNTEAFF.

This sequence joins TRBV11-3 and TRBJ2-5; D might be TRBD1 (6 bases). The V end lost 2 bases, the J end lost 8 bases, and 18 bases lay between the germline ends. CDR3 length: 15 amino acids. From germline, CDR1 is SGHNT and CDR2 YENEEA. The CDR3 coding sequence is TGTGCCAGCAGCTTAAACCCAGGACAGAGCGAAACCCAGTACTTC. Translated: CASSLNPGQSETQYF.

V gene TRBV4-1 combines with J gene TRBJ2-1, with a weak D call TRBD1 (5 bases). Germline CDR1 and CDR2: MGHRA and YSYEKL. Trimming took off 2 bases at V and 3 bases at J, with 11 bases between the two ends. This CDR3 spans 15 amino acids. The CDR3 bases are TGCGCCAGCAGCCAACGTACAGGCATCTACAATGAGCAGTTCTTC. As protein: CASSQRTGIYNEQFF.

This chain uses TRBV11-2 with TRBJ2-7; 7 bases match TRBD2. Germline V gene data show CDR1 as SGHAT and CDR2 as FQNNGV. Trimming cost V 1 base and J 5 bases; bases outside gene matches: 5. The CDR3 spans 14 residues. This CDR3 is CASSLGGTNHEQYF. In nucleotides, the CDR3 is TGTGCCAGCAGCTTAGGCGGGACTAACCACGAGCAGTACTTC.

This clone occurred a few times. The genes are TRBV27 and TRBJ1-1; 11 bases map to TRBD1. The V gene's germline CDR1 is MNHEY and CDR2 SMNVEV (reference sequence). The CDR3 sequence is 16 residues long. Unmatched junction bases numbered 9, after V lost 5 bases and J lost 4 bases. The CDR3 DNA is TGTGCCAGCAGTCTAACTGCCGGGACAGGGGGCACTGAAGCTTTCTTT. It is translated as CASSLTAGTGGTEAFF.

The CDR3 sequence is CASSRDKANTEAFF. The DNA of the CDR3 is TGTGCCAGCAGTCGGGACAAAGCGAACACTGAAGCTTTCTTT. V gene TRBV6-6 combines with J gene TRBJ1-1, with TRBD1 as a possible D gene (6 bases). Germline values: CDR1 MNHNY, CDR2 SVGAGI (reference sequence). The CDR3 runs 14 residues. V was pared by 5 bases and J by 1 base, with 11 bases between.

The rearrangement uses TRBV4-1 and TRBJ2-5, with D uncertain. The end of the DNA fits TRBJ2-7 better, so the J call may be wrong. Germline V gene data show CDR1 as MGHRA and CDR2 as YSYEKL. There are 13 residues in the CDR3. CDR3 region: CASSQDVVYEQYF. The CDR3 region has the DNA TGCGCCAGCAGCCAAGATGTAGTCTACGAGCAGTACTTC.

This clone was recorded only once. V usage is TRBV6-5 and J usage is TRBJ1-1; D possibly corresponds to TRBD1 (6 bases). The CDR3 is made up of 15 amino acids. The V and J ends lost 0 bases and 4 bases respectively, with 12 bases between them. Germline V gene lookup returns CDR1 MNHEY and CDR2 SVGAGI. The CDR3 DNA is TGTGCCAGCAGTTACTCGAGGGGCAGGGGCACTGAAGCTTTCTTT. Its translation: CASSYSRGRGTEAFF.

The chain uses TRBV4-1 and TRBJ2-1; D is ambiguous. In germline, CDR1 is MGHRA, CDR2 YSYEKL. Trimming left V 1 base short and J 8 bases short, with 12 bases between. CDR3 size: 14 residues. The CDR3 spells CASSQGTAPDEQFF. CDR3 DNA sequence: TGCGCCAGCAGCCAAGGAACGGCACCCGATGAGCAGTTCTTC.

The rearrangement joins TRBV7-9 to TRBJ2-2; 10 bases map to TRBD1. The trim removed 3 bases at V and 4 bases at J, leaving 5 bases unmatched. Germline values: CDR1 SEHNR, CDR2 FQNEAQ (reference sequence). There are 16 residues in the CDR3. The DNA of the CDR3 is TGTGCCAGCAGCTTCTCTAGGACAGGGGGCACCGGGGAGCTGTTTTTT. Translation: CASSFSRTGGTGELFF.

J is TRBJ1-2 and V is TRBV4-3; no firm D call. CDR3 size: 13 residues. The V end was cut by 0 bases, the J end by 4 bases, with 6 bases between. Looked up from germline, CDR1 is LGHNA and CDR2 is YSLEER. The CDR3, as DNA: TGCGCCAGCAGCCAAGATTTGGGCTATGGCTACACCTTC. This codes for CASSQDLGYGYTF.

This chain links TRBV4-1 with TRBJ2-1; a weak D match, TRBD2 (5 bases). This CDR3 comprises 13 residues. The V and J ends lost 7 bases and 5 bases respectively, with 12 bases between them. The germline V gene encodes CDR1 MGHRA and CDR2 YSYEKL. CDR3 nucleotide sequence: TGCGCCAGCATGGCGAGCGGAAACAATGAGCAGTTCTTC. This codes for CASMASGNNEQFF.

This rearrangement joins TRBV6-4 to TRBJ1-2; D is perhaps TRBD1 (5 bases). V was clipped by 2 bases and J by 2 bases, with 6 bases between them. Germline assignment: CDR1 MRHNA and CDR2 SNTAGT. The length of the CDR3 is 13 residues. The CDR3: CASSDGDNYGYTF. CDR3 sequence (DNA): TGTGCCAGCAGTGACGGGGACAACTATGGCTACACCTTC.